What follows are 4 T cell receptor beta chains derived from one specimen sequenced in a study of cytomegalovirus exposure and HLA in healthy donors. Assay used: immunoSEQ multiplex PCR; TCRdb lists only in-frame clones, some missing. The sample holds 130,000 to 150,000 clones, approximately 88% seen once. Sequenced: PBMCs. The source is a man between 18 and 35 years old in good health and CMV-seropositive.

The chain joins TRBV5-4 to TRBJ2-7, with TRBD2 identical over 9 bases. The V gene end was trimmed by 0 bases and the J gene end by 4 bases; junction bases not matched to a gene: 8. The germline V gene has CDR1 SGHNT and CDR2 YYREEE (reference sequence). The CDR3 has 16 residues. CDR3 protein: CASSLESSGTEYEQYF. DNA of the CDR3: TGTGCCAGCAGCTTGGAATCTAGCGGGACAGAATACGAGCAGTACTTC.

The chain couples TRBV19 to TRBJ1-5; D might be TRBD1 (6 bases). V shed 10 bases and J shed 5 bases, with 15 bases lying between them. The CDR3 is 13 amino acids. Germline-derived CDR1 and CDR2 are LNHDA and SQIVND (reference sequence). The CDR3 DNA sequence: TGTGCCACTCAGGGGCAGGGTGATCAGCCCCAGCATTTT. It translates to CATQGQGDQPQHF.

The V and J genes are TRBV5-1 and TRBJ2-7; 8 positions match TRBD1. V was pared by 1 base and J by 2 bases, with 5 bases of the junction left unmatched. The CDR3 length is 15 residues. Germline V CDR1 and CDR2: SGHRS, YFSETQ. The CDR3 DNA reads TGCGCCAGCAGCTTGCAAGGACAGGGCACCTACGAGCAGTACTTC. It is translated as CASSLQGQGTYEQYF.

The chain couples TRBV6-1 to TRBJ2-1; 12 bases agree with TRBD1. Germline CDR1 reads MNHNS; CDR2 reads SASEGT. The CDR3 covers 15 residues. V trimming: 4 bases; J trimming: 7 bases; junction bases outside the gene matches: 5. In nucleotides, the CDR3 is TGTGCCAGCAGTGCCTGGGACAGGGGGCGGAATGAGCAGTTCTTC. Its translation: CASSAWDRGRNEQFF.